A selection of T cell receptor beta chains follows, all from one sample in a study of OX40 agonist ivuxolimab in advanced cancers. Assay: immunoSEQ multiplex PCR; the TCRdb copy retains only in-frame clones and omits some. The table lists about 73,000 clones, 80% to 95% of them singletons. The material was CD4+ or CD8+ T cells sorted from blood, obtained in a trial of the OX40 agonist ivuxolimab. All receptors derive from an adult with an advanced solid tumor such as melanoma, head and neck, liver or kidney cancer. Both conserved end residues are part of each CDR3.

v_call: TRBV25-1
cdr3_aa: CASSYTGTRNNEQFF

v_call: TRBV7-3
cdr3_aa: CASSSGGTQYF

v_call: TRBV7-6
cdr3_aa: CASSLSYNEQFF

v_call: TRBV21-1
cdr3_aa: CASSKPRTGEADTQYF

v_call: TRBV7-9
cdr3_aa: CAGISYGYTF

v_call: TRBV2
cdr3_aa: CASSGQSGYNEQFF

v_call: TRBV4-3
cdr3_aa: CASSQDPGRAGGYTF

v_call: TRBV28
cdr3_aa: CASLSNNAIYF

v_call: TRBV6-1
cdr3_aa: CASSEARVSEQYF

v_call: TRBV19
cdr3_aa: CASSIKGARGYTF

v_call: TRBV13
cdr3_aa: CASSLDAGVDTQYF

v_call: TRBV23-1
cdr3_aa: CASSQRPGQHQEIQYF

v_call: TRBV5-6
cdr3_aa: CASSWDSQETQYF

v_call: TRBV6-5
cdr3_aa: CASGLAGQYEQYF

v_call: TRBV5-6
cdr3_aa: CASSSRGLAEDTQYF

v_call: TRBV28
cdr3_aa: CASNQMDRAGGYTF

v_call: TRBV30
cdr3_aa: CAWSVPRLAGETQYF

v_call: TRBV11-1
cdr3_aa: CASSFPTVRNTEAFF

v_call: TRBV5-1
cdr3_aa: CASSLQGYEQYF

v_call: TRBV7-8
cdr3_aa: CASSSPLAGGTGELFF

v_call: TRBV25-1
cdr3_aa: CASTTGIPATEAFF

v_call: TRBV5-6
cdr3_aa: CASSKTEGYGYTF

v_call: TRBV7-2
cdr3_aa: CASSLGGFDEQFF

v_call: TRBV7-7
cdr3_aa: CASSLFDVTGGGGFCNEQFF

v_call: TRBV10-1
cdr3_aa: CATTGVKTQYF

v_call: TRBV6-5
cdr3_aa: CASSYANSYEQYF